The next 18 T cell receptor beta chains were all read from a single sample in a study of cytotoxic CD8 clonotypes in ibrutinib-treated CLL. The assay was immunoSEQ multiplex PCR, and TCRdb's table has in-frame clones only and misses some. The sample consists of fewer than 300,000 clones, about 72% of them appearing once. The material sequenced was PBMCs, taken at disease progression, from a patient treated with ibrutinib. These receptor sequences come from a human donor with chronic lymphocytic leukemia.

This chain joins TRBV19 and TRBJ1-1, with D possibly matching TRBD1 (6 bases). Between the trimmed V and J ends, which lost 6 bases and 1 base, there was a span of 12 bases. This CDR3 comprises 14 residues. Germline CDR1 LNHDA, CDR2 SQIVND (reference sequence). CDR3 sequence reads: CASSIQGRNTEAFF. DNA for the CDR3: TGTGCCAGTAGCATACAGGGTAGGAACACTGAAGCTTTCTTT.

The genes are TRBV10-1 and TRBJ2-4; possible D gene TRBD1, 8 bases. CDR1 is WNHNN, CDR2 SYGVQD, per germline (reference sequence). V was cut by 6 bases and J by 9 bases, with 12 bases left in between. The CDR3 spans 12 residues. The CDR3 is CASRDREGIQYF. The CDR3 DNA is TGCGCCAGCAGGGACAGGGAGGGCATTCAGTACTTC.

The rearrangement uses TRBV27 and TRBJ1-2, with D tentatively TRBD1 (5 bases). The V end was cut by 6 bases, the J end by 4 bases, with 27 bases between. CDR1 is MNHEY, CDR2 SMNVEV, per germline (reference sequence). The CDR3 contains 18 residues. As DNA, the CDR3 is TGTGCCAGCAGCGCTGAGACACCAGGGCGCCTTGCCGTCTATGGCTACACCTTC. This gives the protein CASSAETPGRLAVYGYTF.

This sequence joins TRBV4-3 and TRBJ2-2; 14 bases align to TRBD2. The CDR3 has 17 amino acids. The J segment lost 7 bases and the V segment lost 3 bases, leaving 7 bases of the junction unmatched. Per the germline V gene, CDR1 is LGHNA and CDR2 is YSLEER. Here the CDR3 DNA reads TGCGCCAGCAGCCAGGGGACTAGCGGGAGATATGGCGGGGAGCTGTTTTTT. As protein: CASSQGTSGRYGGELFF.

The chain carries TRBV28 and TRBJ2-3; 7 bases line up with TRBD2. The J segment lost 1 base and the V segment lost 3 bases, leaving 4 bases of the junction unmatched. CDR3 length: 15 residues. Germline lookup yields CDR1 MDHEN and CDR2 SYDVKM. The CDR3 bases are TGTGCCAGCAGTTTTGGGAGGGCTCGCACAGATACGCAGTATTTT. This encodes CASSFGRARTDTQYF. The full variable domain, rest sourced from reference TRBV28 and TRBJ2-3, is DVKVTQSSRYLVKRTGEKVFLECVQDMDHENMFWYRQDPGLGLRLIYFSYDVKMKEKGDIPEGYSVSREKKERFSLILESASTNQTSMYLCASSFGRARTDTQYFGPGTRLTVL.

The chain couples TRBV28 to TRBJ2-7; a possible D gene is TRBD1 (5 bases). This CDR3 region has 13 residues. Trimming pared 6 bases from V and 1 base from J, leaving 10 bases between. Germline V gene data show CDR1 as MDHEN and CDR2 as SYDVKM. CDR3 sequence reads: CASRRAGSYEQYF. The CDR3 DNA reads TGTGCCAGCAGGCGTGCAGGGTCCTACGAGCAGTACTTC.

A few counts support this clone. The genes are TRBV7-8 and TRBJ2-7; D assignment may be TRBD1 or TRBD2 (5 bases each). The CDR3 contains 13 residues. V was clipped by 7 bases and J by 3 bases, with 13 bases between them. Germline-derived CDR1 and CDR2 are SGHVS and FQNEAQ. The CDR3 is CASMGDSGYEQYF. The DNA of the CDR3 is TGTGCCAGCATGGGGGATAGTGGCTACGAGCAGTACTTC.

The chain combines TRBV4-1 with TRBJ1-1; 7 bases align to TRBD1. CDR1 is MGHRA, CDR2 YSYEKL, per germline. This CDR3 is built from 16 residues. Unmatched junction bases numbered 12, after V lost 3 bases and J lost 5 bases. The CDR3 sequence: CASSHPIQTGSTEAFF. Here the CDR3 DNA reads TGCGCCAGCAGCCACCCCATCCAGACAGGGAGTACTGAAGCTTTCTTT.

CDR3 bases: TGTGCCAGCAGCCATAGCCCGGGACAGGGGTATGGGTATGGCTACACCTTC. Its translation is CASSHSPGQGYGYGYTF. This chain uses TRBV5-5 with TRBJ1-2; TRBD1 agrees at 10 bases. The germline gives CDR1 SGHKS, CDR2 YYEKEE (reference sequence). This CDR3 spans 17 amino acids. The junction had 14 bases not matched to a gene; V was cut back by 4 bases and J by 5 bases. The whole variable domain, remainder taken from reference TRBV5-5 and TRBJ1-2, is DAGVTQSPTHLIKTRGQQVTLRCSPISGHKSVSWYQQVLGQGPQFIFQYYEKEERGRGNFPDRFSARQFPNYSSELNVNALLLGDSALYLCASSHSPGQGYGYGYTFGSGTRLTVV.

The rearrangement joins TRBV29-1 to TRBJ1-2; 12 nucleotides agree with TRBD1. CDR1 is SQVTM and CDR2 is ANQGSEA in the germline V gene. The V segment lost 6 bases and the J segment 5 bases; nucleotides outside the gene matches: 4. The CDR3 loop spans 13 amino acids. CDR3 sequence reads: CSVGTGGLYGYTF. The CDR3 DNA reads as TGCAGCGTCGGGACAGGGGGCTTATATGGCTACACCTTC.

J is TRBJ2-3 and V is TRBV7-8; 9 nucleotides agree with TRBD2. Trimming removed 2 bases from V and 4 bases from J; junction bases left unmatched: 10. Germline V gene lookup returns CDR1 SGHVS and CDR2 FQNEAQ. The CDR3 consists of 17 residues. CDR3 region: CASSLPAPGLAADTQYF. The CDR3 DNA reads TGTGCCAGCAGCTTACCCGCCCCGGGACTAGCCGCAGATACGCAGTATTTT.

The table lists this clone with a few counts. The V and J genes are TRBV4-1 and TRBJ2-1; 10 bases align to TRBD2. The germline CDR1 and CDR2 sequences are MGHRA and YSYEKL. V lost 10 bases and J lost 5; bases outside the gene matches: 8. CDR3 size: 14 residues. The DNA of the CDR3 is TGCGCCACCCAAGGGACTAGCGCCAACAATGAGCAGTTCTTC. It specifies CATQGTSANNEQFF.

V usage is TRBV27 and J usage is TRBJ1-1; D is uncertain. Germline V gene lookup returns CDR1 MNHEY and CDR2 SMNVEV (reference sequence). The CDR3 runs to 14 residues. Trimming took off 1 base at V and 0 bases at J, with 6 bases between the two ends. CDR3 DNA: TGTGCCAGCAGTTTATATCGAGTGAACACTGAAGCTTTCTTT. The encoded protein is CASSLYRVNTEAFF.

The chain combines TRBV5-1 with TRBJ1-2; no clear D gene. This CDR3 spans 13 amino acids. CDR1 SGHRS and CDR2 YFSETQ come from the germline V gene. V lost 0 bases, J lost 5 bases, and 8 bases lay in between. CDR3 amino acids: CASSLEGVYGYTF. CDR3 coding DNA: TGCGCCAGCAGCTTGGAGGGAGTTTATGGCTACACCTTC.

CDR3 DNA: TGTGCCAGCAGCTTGGGGCGGGAGACCCAGTACTTC. Its translation: CASSLGRETQYF. The chain recombines TRBV13 with TRBJ2-5, with D perhaps TRBD1 (5 bases). Germline CDR1 and CDR2: PRHDT and FYEKMQ (reference sequence). V was pared by 3 bases and J by 5 bases, with 7 bases between. CDR3 length: 12 amino acids.

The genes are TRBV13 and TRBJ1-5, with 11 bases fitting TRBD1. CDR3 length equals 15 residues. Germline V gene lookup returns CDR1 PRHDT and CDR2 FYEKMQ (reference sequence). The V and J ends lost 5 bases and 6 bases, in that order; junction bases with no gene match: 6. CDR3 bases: TGTGCCAGCAGCCGCGGGACAGGGGGGCTTCAGCCCCAGCATTTT. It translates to CASSRGTGGLQPQHF.

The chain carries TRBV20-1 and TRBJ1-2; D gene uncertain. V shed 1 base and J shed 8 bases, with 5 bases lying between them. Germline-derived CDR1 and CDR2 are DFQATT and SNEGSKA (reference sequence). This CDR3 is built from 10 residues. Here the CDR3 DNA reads TGCAGTGCTAGAGGGAAGGGCTACACCTTC. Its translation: CSARGKGYTF.

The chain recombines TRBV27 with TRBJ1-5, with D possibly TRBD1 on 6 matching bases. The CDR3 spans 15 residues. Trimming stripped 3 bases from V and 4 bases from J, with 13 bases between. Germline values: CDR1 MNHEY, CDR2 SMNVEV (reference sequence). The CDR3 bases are TGTGCCAGCAGTTTCCAAGGGGGGCATAATCAGCCCCAGCATTTT. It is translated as CASSFQGGHNQPQHF.